This T cell receptor beta chain was sequenced for a study of cytomegalovirus exposure and HLA in healthy donors (TCRdb year 2017). Concerning the study at large: An earlier analysis of 587 of the donors reported 250 to 350 Gb of sequence data and 117 million unique TCR beta sequences obtained from 150 million to 200 million T cells. In addition to the first cohort of around 670 subjects, a separate validation cohort of approximately 110 different subjects was used. All discovery cohort repertoires had been generated using a single sequencing platform. Genome-wide SNP genotypes for about 60% of the 666 donors were used in a later genetic analysis, which treated that subset as a discovery cohort. The aim of the study was to test whether cataloging public T cell receptors could identify signatures of past pathogen exposure. Using immunosequencing, the study profiled T cell repertoires from about 650 subjects and related those repertoires to cytomegalovirus serostatus. A few DR-DQ haplotypes were handled as single units for association and clustering because linkage in the cohort was strong. Both class I and class II loci were covered by HLA typing, at four-digit resolution. To predict cytomegalovirus infection status, the study combined high-throughput TCR immunosequencing, statistical association of individual TCRs with disease status, and machine learning. Donor age, sex, ethnicity and CMV serostatus were compiled alongside the repertoire data. Typing coverage differed by locus: A, B, C, DRB1 and DQB1 were typed in roughly 620-640 donors, DQA1 in about 500, DPA1 in some 610, and DPB1 in around 440. Among the roughly 380 genotyped donors, around 81% belonged to the genetic ancestry cluster associated with self-reported Caucasian donors. Approximately 310 gigabases of sequencing data and around 80 million unique TCR sequences made up an early release that covered around 640 HLA-typed donors. In an earlier analysis of 587 of the donors, high-throughput TCR beta sequencing was used to judge whether each TCR beta V gene segment behaved as functional or pseudogenic. In a later analysis, previously published TCR beta repertoires from about 640 donors were re-analyzed and high-resolution HLA genotyping was added so that TCR occurrence patterns could be studied. In the later analysis, no new phenotypic data were used to find candidate immune exposures; instead, reliance was placed on TCR beta sequences and their occurrence across donors. Among approximately 370 genotyped donors of the cohort, an average of roughly 230,000 unique TCR beta nucleotide sequences was sequenced per donor, of which 15% to 20% were non-productive. Beyond this particular receptor, the publication reports: The study gave a list of 150 to 200 TCR beta chains associated with cytomegalovirus. Linkage disequilibrium might explain the correlated functional status among segregating V segments, but an unknown experimental factor could not be excluded. According to a later genetic analysis, donors in an Asian-associated ancestry cluster had fewer N-insertions in productive TCRs than the approximately 630-donor mean. In a later analysis, several top co-occurrence clusters were reported to appear linked to parvovirus B19, influenza, CMV and Epstein-Barr virus. Some IMGT-functional V segments, including TRBV6-2 and TRBV6-3, could not be distinguished by the 87-base-pair reads and were therefore excluded. Because some donors lacked HLA typing at each locus, the association tests relied only on the typed subset. A cluster of highly shared sequence variants was judged likely to be a technical artifact of the sequencing pipeline. Sequencing depth was assumed to be roughly uniform across donors in the presence/absence analyses, though that assumption may not hold. In a later analysis, most CMV-associated TCR beta chains were found to appear HLA-restricted, with HLA associations seemingly driven largely by CMV exposure. Assigning TCR associations to individual alleles was difficult when HLA alleles, especially DR and DQ, strongly co-occurred. A later analysis associated 15,000 or so TCR beta sequences with specific HLA alleles at a false discovery rate of 0.05. A further reported finding was that TCR beta sequences accurately predicted the HLA-A and HLA-B alleles for most subjects in the first cohort. V-gene and J-gene trimming of TCR beta chains was associated with a missense DCLRE1C variant in a later genetic analysis, and the association was replicated in an independent cohort. The classifier was reported to diagnose cytomegalovirus status with high specificity and sensitivity in both the original and validation cohorts. Compared with equally common non-associated chains, HLA-associated TCR beta chains in a later analysis were more clonally expanded and had lower generation probabilities. The only immune exposure information available for the cohort was CMV serostatus. In vitro tests confirmed that three of the cytomegalovirus-associated TCR beta chains recognize cytomegalovirus antigens. According to a later analysis, TCR association rates differed among HLA loci, with DRB1 alleles showing the most associated TCRs and HLA-C alleles showing the fewest. Most TCR sequences were observed very rarely across donors, whereas some public TCRs were present in many individuals. The earlier analysis of around 600 of the donors excluded some 15 rarely observed V segments, including chromosome 9 orphons, because counts were too low. Broadly in line with IMGT annotations, most TCR beta V segments showed up in productive rearrangements about 90% or about 30% of the time in an earlier analysis of 450 to 750 of the donors. Only TCR beta chains were sequenced in this cohort, and the absence of alpha or paired-chain data limited detectable features. The authors suggested that the approach could potentially be generalized to other disease states and immunological phenotypes.

The V end loses 1 base and the J end loses 2 bases, and a stretch of 6 bases separates them. Taken from the germline V gene, the CDR1 and CDR2 loops are SGHTA and FQGNSA. The CDR3 covers 14 residues, taking in both the cysteine and the phenylalanine. Only the CDR3 DNA is retained, 42 bases long and in frame from the first base. Library method: the immunoSEQ multiplex PCR assay. For the multiplex PCR, a mixture combining 60 forward primers for TCR Vbeta segments and 13 reverse primers for TCR Jbeta segments was used. The CDR3 region of rearranged TCR beta genes was amplified from genomic DNA by a multiplex PCR assay. On the Illumina HiSeq System, the amplified TCR beta libraries were sequenced as 87-base-pair reads. The study's processing was this. A later analysis counted about 82 million unique TCR beta chains across the 550 to 750 repertoires, and 10 million to 11 million of these chains were shared by at least two donors. A nearest-neighbor algorithm error-corrected the raw reads and collapsed the reads into unique sequences, merging closely related sequences to remove PCR and sequencing errors. Alignment of CDR3 sequences to IMGT reference sequences was used to assign V, D and J gene segments. For a sequence to be retained, at least a six-nucleotide match to both a V gene segment and a J gene segment was required. A rearrangement counted as productive if the CDR3 had no stop codons and remained in frame with V and J, and every other rearrangement counted as non-productive. Following IMGT convention, CDR3 was defined as the stretch from the second conserved V-encoded cysteine to the conserved J-encoded phenylalanine. In an earlier analysis of 550 to 650 of the donors, sequences lacking an unambiguous match to a single V gene segment were excluded. An earlier analysis of some 500 of the donors classified V segments as functional when productive rearrangements were above 56.7% and as segregating when the standard deviation between donors was above 5%. A statistical classification framework was built to diagnose cytomegalovirus status from the catalog of TCR beta chain sequences. A later analysis assigned V and J genes by comparing TCR nucleotide sequences with IMGT/GENE-DB human TR gene sequences. Using the TCRdist pipeline, a later analysis assigned CDR3 sequences along with most-parsimonious VDJ recombination scenarios. In a later analysis, every TCR beta chain was defined by the combination of its CDR3 amino acid sequence and its V-gene family, and reads without a unique V-gene family were dropped. As a way to deal with suspected cross-contamination and a sequencing artifact, a later analysis dropped roughly 600 nucleotide sequences that were highly shared and had low generation probability. A later analysis calculated a clonal expansion index for each public chain from normalized within-repertoire ranks of inferred template counts. Generation probabilities in a later analysis came from a VDJ recombination model fitted to out-of-frame rearrangements, and those results were checked against IGoR. In a later analysis, TCR-TCR, TCR-HLA and TCR-CMV co-occurrence was scored with hypergeometric tests, and a repertoire-size bias correction was applied to TCR pairs. To estimate false discovery rates, a later analysis permuted the HLA or CMV assignments 20 times. In a later analysis, co-occurring TCRs were grouped using DBSCAN, and TCRdist sequence similarity was added for clustering within HLA-allele-positive subsets. Co-occurrence clustering excluded repertoires with fewer than 30,000 or more than 120,000 public chains, plus five with anomalous nucleotide sharing. Held by TCRdb, this immuneACCESS table contains in-frame sequences only and omits some clones. Under half of the omission traces to an unresolved V gene where checked; the cause of the rest is unknown. The V and J calls and the clone size are those of that table, but D and trimming were determined from the DNA. The sample includes 100,000 to 150,000 clones, with roughly 76% observed a single time. The ten top clones hold over 2% of the sample.

This clone was detected only once. Its antigen is not yet known. Base qualities are not at hand, and no much larger clone is one base apart. In total, 630 or so healthy bone marrow donors made up the cohort. All cohort members were sampled while nominally healthy, although unrecorded immune exposures were likely present. The donor was CMV seronegative and was included in the group of about 350 seronegative cohort members. A peripheral blood sample was provided by each donor, and peripheral blood mononuclear cells were used for TCR beta sequencing. The Qiagen DNeasy Blood Extraction Kit was used to extract genomic DNA from the blood cell samples.

Recombination linked TRBV7-2 to TRBJ2-1; the D region possibly corresponds to TRBD1 (6 bases align). The clonotype comes from a man aged 25-45 years in good health and CMV-seronegative. Sample: PBMCs. The DNA sequence is given as TGTGCCAGCAGCTTAGGGGGGCCCTACAATGAGCAGTTCTTC. The resulting protein is CASSLGGPYNEQFF.